The TCR beta chain described here comes from a study of T cells in Graves' hyperthyroidism and ophthalmopathy. Exclusions: uncontrolled infection, other autoimmune disease, pregnancy, lactation. Clinical symptoms, serum thyroxine and TRAb, thyroid ultrasound and orbital computed tomography together formed the diagnostic basis. The CDR3 is 15 amino acids. J lost 2 bases, V lost 4 bases, and 7 bases had no gene match. Looked up from germline, CDR1 is SQVTM and CDR2 is ANQGSEA. This clonotype was seen at least ten times. Its antigen is unknown. Study results and caveats: Blood also carried most thyroid clonotypes expanded above 0.001. The model predicted ophthalmopathy a median approximately 6.3 months before onset.

TCR beta CDR3 region amplification was performed from RNA transcripts. The TCR CDR3 was amplified in a first-round RT-PCR using the HTBI primer set. TCRdb re-analysed the multiplex PCR reads in MiXCR, keeping a single row per CDR3 protein. The sample carries 250,000 to 300,000 distinct CDR3 sequences, approximately 14% recorded once. The chain has TRBV29-1 and TRBJ2-5, with 10 bases lining up with TRBD2. The source is a woman aged 35 to 49 with Graves' hyperthyroidism that later progressed to Graves' ophthalmopathy. Sequencing input: blood. As DNA, the CDR3 is TGCAGCGTTGCCCTTCTAGCGGGAGTACAAGAGACCCAGTACTTC. This translates into CSVALLAGVQETQYF.